One sample yielded the 16 T cell receptor beta chains listed below, sequenced in a study of cytomegalovirus exposure and HLA in healthy donors. A multiplex PCR was run with 60 Vbeta primers and 13 Jbeta primers. The data were produced by immunoSEQ multiplex PCR, yet TCRdb's version contains in-frame clones alone and is incomplete. This sample has approximately 190,000 clones, with more than 9.5% found just once. The material sequenced was PBMCs. These receptors originate from a man aged 50 or older in good health and CMV-seropositive.

This clone was observed a handful of times. The DNA for the CDR3 is TGTGCCAGCAGCTTGGTTGAGCGGAACACTGAAGCTTTCTTT. Its protein product is CASSLVERNTEAFF. V gene TRBV5-4 combines with J gene TRBJ1-1; no firm D call. Trimming shortened V by 0 bases and J by 1 base, and 7 bases separated the two germline ends. The CDR3 consists of 14 residues. CDR1 and CDR2 from the germline V gene are SGHNT and YYREEE (reference sequence).

This clone was counted between two and nine times. The genes are TRBV23-1 and TRBJ2-7; D ambiguous. TRBV23-1 qualifies as an ORF whose function is uncertain. The CDR3 is 14 amino acids. V lost 1 base and J 0 bases, leaving 7 bases between the germline ends. The CDR3 DNA follows: TGCGCCAGCAGTCAATGGCGGAGCTCCTACGAGCAGTACGTC. This translates into CASSQWRSSYEQYV.

In this sample, this clone turned up a few times. V is TRBV15 and J is TRBJ1-2; 7 positions match TRBD1. Trimming cost V 0 bases and J 2 bases; bases outside gene matches: 6. The CDR3 runs 16 residues. Germline loops: CDR1 LNHNV, CDR2 YYDKDF (reference sequence). CDR3 region: CATSRELGGANYGYTF. CDR3 nucleotide sequence: TGTGCCACCAGCAGAGAACTAGGGGGCGCCAACTATGGCTACACCTTC. The complete variable domain, with remaining parts taken from reference TRBV15 and TRBJ1-2, reads DAMVIQNPRYQVTQFGKPVTLSCSQTLNHNVMYWYQQKSSQAPKLLFHYYDKDFNNEADTPDNFQSRRPNTSFCFLDIRSPGLGDTAMYLCATSRELGGANYGYTFGSGTRLTVV.

This chain links TRBV5-4 with TRBJ2-3, with D hard to call. Trimming cost V 2 bases and J 4 bases, with 5 bases left between them. Germline V gene data show CDR1 as SGHNT and CDR2 as YYREEE (reference sequence). The CDR3 extends over 12 amino acids. CDR3 region: CASSFVADTQYF. In DNA, the CDR3 is TGTGCCAGCAGCTTTGTAGCAGATACGCAGTATTTT.

The chain combines TRBV6-6 with TRBJ2-1; 7 bases match TRBD1. After removal of 2 bases from V and 8 bases from J, the junction contained 12 bases not matched to a gene. The length of the CDR3 is 16 residues. CDR1 and CDR2 from the germline V gene are MNHNY and SVGAGI (reference sequence). The DNA for the CDR3 is TGTGCCAGCAGTTACAGGACAGGAAGGTTGATCGATGAGCAGTTCTTC. This encodes CASSYRTGRLIDEQFF.

The rearrangement joins TRBV30 to TRBJ2-7; perhaps TRBD1 as D (6 bases). The CDR3 totals 11 residues. V was shortened by 0 bases and J by 6 bases, with 6 bases between the two germline ends. Germline V gene data show CDR1 as GTSNPN and CDR2 as SVGIG (reference sequence). CDR3 protein: CAWSVGGEQYF. The DNA of the CDR3 is TGTGCCTGGAGTGTAGGGGGCGAGCAGTACTTC.

There are a few counts of this clone. The V call is TRBV7-2, the J call TRBJ2-7; possibly TRBD2 for D (7 bases). Germline V gene lookup returns CDR1 SGHTA and CDR2 FQGNSA. The CDR3 length is 15 residues. Trimming took 1 base from V and 7 from J, leaving 17 bases between them. The CDR3 region is CASSLVLGGVGEQYF. CDR3 sequence (DNA): TGTGCCAGCAGCTTAGTTCTAGGGGGGGTAGGGGAGCAGTACTTC.

This clone was detected a few times. The chain uses TRBV5-6 and TRBJ2-5; 9 nucleotides match TRBD1. Germline V lookup: CDR1 SGHDT, CDR2 YYEEEE. The CDR3 covers 15 residues. After removal of 1 base from V and 4 bases from J, the junction contained 5 bases not matched to a gene. CDR3 protein: CASSLPGQGSETQYF. CDR3 nucleotides: TGTGCCAGCAGCTTGCCGGGACAGGGCTCAGAGACCCAGTACTTC.

V and J are TRBV27 and TRBJ2-3; the match to TRBD2 covers 15 bases. The CDR3 totals 17 residues. Germline V gives CDR1 MNHEY, CDR2 SMNVEV (reference sequence). After removal of 4 bases from V and 3 bases from J, the junction contained 5 bases not matched to a gene. The CDR3 spells CASSWGLAGGGTDTQYF. The DNA of the CDR3 is TGTGCCAGCAGTTGGGGACTAGCGGGGGGTGGGACAGATACGCAGTATTTT.

This clone turned up a few times. The genes are TRBV30 and TRBJ1-4; D gene uncertain. This CDR3 has 13 amino acids. Germline CDR1 reads GTSNPN; CDR2 reads SVGIG (reference sequence). Trimming pared 1 base from V and 3 bases from J, leaving 6 bases between. CDR3 region: CAWSDSSNEKLFF. In DNA form, the CDR3 reads TGTGCCTGGAGTGACAGTTCTAATGAAAAACTGTTTTTT.

The gene calls are TRBV5-1 and TRBJ1-1; D is possibly TRBD1 (5 bases). Trimming took 4 bases from V and 1 from J, leaving 14 bases between them. The CDR3 has 15 residues. In germline, CDR1 is SGHRS, CDR2 YFSETQ. The CDR3 reads CASSIQGNGNTEAFF. DNA for the CDR3: TGCGCCAGCAGCATCCAGGGTAACGGGAACACTGAAGCTTTCTTT.

This chain joins TRBV29-1 and TRBJ2-1; TRBD2 is a possible D gene (6 bases). Germline V CDR1 and CDR2: SQVTM, ANQGSEA. V was cut by 6 bases and J by 5 bases, with 11 bases left in between. The CDR3 has 12 amino acids. CDR3 sequence reads: CSVALANNEQFF. The CDR3 coding sequence is TGCAGCGTCGCACTAGCAAACAATGAGCAGTTCTTC.

The rearrangement links TRBV6-5 to TRBJ2-5; 10 bases are shared with TRBD1. Germline CDR1 is MNHEY and CDR2 is SVGAGI. The V segment lost 6 bases and the J segment 5 bases; nucleotides outside the gene matches: 3. The CDR3 contains 13 residues. Here the CDR3 reads CASRRTGGETQYF. As DNA, the CDR3 is TGTGCCAGCAGGCGGACAGGGGGGGAGACCCAGTACTTC.

V and J are TRBV6-6 and TRBJ1-1; 9 nucleotides align to TRBD1. After removal of 7 bases from V and 5 bases from J, the junction contained 8 bases not matched to a gene. The CDR3 is 14 amino acids. Germline CDR1 and CDR2: MNHNY and SVGAGI (reference sequence). The CDR3: CASTRRQGGTEAFF. As DNA, the CDR3 is TGTGCCAGCACCCGTCGACAGGGGGGAACTGAAGCTTTCTTT.

The gene calls are TRBV6-5 and TRBJ1-6; maybe TRBD1 (5 bases). V shed 4 bases and J shed 15 bases, with 22 bases lying between them. This CDR3 has 15 residues. Germline CDR1 and CDR2: MNHEY and SVGAGI. DNA for the CDR3: TGTGCCAGCAGTTCGCTAACGCGGGGCCGTCTACGCCTCCACTTT. Residues: CASSSLTRGRLRLHF.

This clone was found a few times. The chain uses TRBV7-2 and TRBJ2-7; the D is unclear. The CDR3 spans 12 residues. CDR1 SGHTA and CDR2 FQGNSA come from the germline V gene. Trimming removed 7 bases from V and 6 bases from J, with 13 bases in between. CDR3 nucleotides: TGTGCCAGCACCTACAACCCAGGCGAGCAGTACTTC. Protein: CASTYNPGEQYF.